These 19 T cell receptor beta chains were all obtained from the same sample, sequenced in a study of CD8 T cells in ankylosing spondylitis. Each CDR3 protein is one row after TCRdb ran MiXCR on the 5' RACE reads. The sample includes around 130,000 distinct CDR3 sequences, about 7% of them seen just once. The sequenced sample was blood, either unsorted or a sorted T cell fraction (not recorded which). The origin of the receptors is a male donor with ankylosing spondylitis or in good health (not recorded which).

This clonotype was observed a few times. The genes are TRBV5-1 and TRBJ1-4; D is possibly TRBD1 (5 bases). Trimming cost V 0 bases and J 0 bases, with 9 bases left between them. CDR3 length equals 16 residues. Germline CDR1 SGHRS, CDR2 YFSETQ. The CDR3 loop is CASSLGTGATNEKLFF. CDR3 DNA: TGCGCCAGCAGCTTGGGAACGGGGGCAACTAATGAAAAACTGTTTTTT.

A few counts support this clonotype. The V gene is TRBV4-3, the J gene TRBJ2-2; D may be TRBD1 (6 bases). Trimming left V 6 bases short and J 1 base short, with 12 bases between. The V gene's germline CDR1 is LGHNA and CDR2 YSLEER. The CDR3 totals 15 residues. CDR3 sequence: CASSSRQENTGELFF. The DNA for the CDR3 is TGCGCCAGCAGTTCGAGACAGGAGAACACCGGGGAGCTGTTTTTT.

This clonotype came up many times. The genes are TRBV20-1 and TRBJ2-1; maybe TRBD1 (5 bases). Trimming took off 5 bases at V and 12 bases at J, with 11 bases between the two ends. The CDR3 has 10 amino acids. The germline V gene has CDR1 DFQATT and CDR2 SNEGSKA (reference sequence). CDR3 sequence (DNA): TGCAGTGCTGAAACAGGTGTGCAGTTCTTC. Translating it yields CSAETGVQFF.

This clonotype has a count of ten or more. CDR3 amino acids: CAWSENRLTDTQYF. CDR3 bases: TGTGCCTGGAGTGAAAATAGGCTCACAGATACGCAGTATTTT. The V and J genes are TRBV30 and TRBJ2-3; D remains ambiguous. Germline V lookup: CDR1 GTSNPN, CDR2 SVGIG (reference sequence). V lost 1 base and J lost 2, with 10 bases in between. The CDR3 has 14 residues.

The table lists this clonotype with many counts. The rearrangement links TRBV30 to TRBJ2-1; D call uncertain. The CDR3 contains 13 residues. The V and J ends lost 3 bases and 2 bases respectively, with 8 bases between them. The germline CDR1 and CDR2 sequences are GTSNPN and SVGIG (reference sequence). The CDR3 loop reads CAWSPSPYNEQFF. The CDR3 nucleotides are TGTGCCTGGAGCCCCTCCCCCTACAATGAGCAGTTCTTC.

This clonotype has a count of ten or more. This chain joins TRBV9 and TRBJ2-2; D may be TRBD1 (6 bases). This CDR3 has 16 amino acids. Trimming took off 5 bases at V and 4 bases at J, with 18 bases between the two ends. The germline gives CDR1 SGDLS, CDR2 YYNGEE. The CDR3 nucleotides read TGTGCCAGCAGTGTTGCGAGAGGACAGCTCACCGGGGAGCTGTTTTTT. Its protein is CASSVARGQLTGELFF.

This clonotype showed up many times. This chain uses TRBV12-3 or TRBV12-4 with TRBJ1-2; the D is unclear. The length of the CDR3 is 11 residues. Trimming removed 3 bases from V and 6 bases from J, with 5 bases in between. This CDR3 reads CASSLMDGYTF. CDR3 nucleotide sequence: TGTGCCAGCAGTTTGATGGATGGCTACACCTTC.

This clonotype was seen ten or more times. The CDR3 loop reads CSASTGNKQQYF. The CDR3 region has the DNA TGCAGTGCTAGTACAGGGAATAAGCAGCAGTACTTC. The chain employs TRBV20-1 and TRBJ2-7, with D tentatively TRBD1 (6 bases). This CDR3 has 12 amino acids. The germline CDR1 and CDR2 sequences are DFQATT and SNEGSKA (reference sequence). Trimming cost V 3 bases and J 8 bases, with 14 bases left between them.

This clonotype was recorded a few times. This chain connects TRBV2 to TRBJ2-6; TRBD2 matches at 7 bases. V shed 10 bases and J 0 bases; nucleotides not matched to a gene: 21. CDR3 size: 20 residues. Germline V CDR1 and CDR2: SNHLY, FYNNEI. The CDR3 spells CANAQRGTLRGSSGANVLTF. The CDR3 DNA follows: TGTGCCAACGCCCAACGGGGAACACTGCGGGGGAGCTCTGGGGCCAACGTCCTGACTTTC. Together with reference TRBV2 and TRBJ2-6, the CDR3 gives the full variable domain: EPEVTQTPSHQVTQMGQEVILRCVPISNHLYFYWYRQILGQKVEFLVSFYNNEISEKSEIFDDQFSVERPDGSNFTLKIRSTKLEDSAMYFCANAQRGTLRGSSGANVLTFGAGSRLTVL.

Many counts were recorded for this clonotype. The CDR3 DNA is TGCGCCAGCAGCTTGGAAGTTCCGCAACTAGCGAGCACAGATACGCAGTATTTT. Translating it yields CASSLEVPQLASTDTQYF. The rearrangement links TRBV5-1 to TRBJ2-3; TRBD2 agrees at 7 bases. The CDR3 extends over 18 amino acids. Per the germline V gene, CDR1 is SGHRS and CDR2 is YFSETQ. Trimming removed 0 bases from V and 0 bases from J; junction bases left unmatched: 10.

This clonotype was observed at least ten times. The chain joins TRBV7-6 to TRBJ2-1, with 8 bases that match TRBD2. CDR3 length: 17 amino acids. V was pared by 5 bases and J by 0 bases, with 9 bases of the junction left unmatched. Germline CDR1 reads SGHVS; CDR2 reads FNYEAQ. The CDR3 reads CASSPPFGGGSYNEQFF. The CDR3, as DNA: TGTGCCAGCAGCCCCCCGTTCGGGGGGGGCTCCTACAATGAGCAGTTCTTC.

The table lists this clonotype with many counts. The chain couples TRBV7-7 to TRBJ2-3, with unresolved D. Trimming removed 8 bases from V and 3 bases from J, with 15 bases in between. Germline values: CDR1 SSHAT, CDR2 FNYEAQ (reference sequence). This CDR3 contains 14 residues. This chain's CDR3 is CASGPSLYTDTQYF. As DNA, the CDR3 is TGTGCCAGCGGCCCAAGCTTATATACAGATACGCAGTATTTT.

This clonotype was found a few times. The chain has TRBV27 and TRBJ2-7; D might be TRBD2 (6 bases). CDR3 size: 15 residues. V dropped 8 bases and J dropped 2 bases, with 19 bases sitting between them. Germline-derived CDR1 and CDR2 are MNHEY and SMNVEV (reference sequence). CDR3 sequence reads: CASRLQPAGAYEQYF. DNA of the CDR3: TGTGCCAGCCGTCTTCAGCCAGCGGGCGCCTACGAGCAGTACTTC.

This clonotype occurred many times. The chain is built from TRBV5-1 and TRBJ2-7, with 9 bases aligning to TRBD1. Trimming took 4 bases from V and 3 from J; bases not matched to a gene: 5. The CDR3 sequence is 14 residues long. Germline V gene lookup returns CDR1 SGHRS and CDR2 YFSETQ. CDR3 nucleotides: TGCGCCAGCAGCGGAGGACAGGGGTTCTACGAGCAGTACTTC. Encoded protein: CASSGGQGFYEQYF.

This clonotype has ten or more counts. This rearrangement joins TRBV11-2 to TRBJ2-2; no firm D call. Deletions cut 0 bases from V and 1 base from J, with 15 bases between. This CDR3 has 18 amino acids. Germline V gene data show CDR1 as SGHAT and CDR2 as FQNNGV. Here the CDR3 DNA reads TGTGCCAGCAGCTTAGATCTCCTCTCCGCGCTGAACACCGGGGAGCTGTTTTTT. It yields the protein CASSLDLLSALNTGELFF. Drawing the rest from reference TRBV11-2 and TRBJ2-2, the complete variable domain is EAGVAQSPRYKIIEKRQSVAFWCNPISGHATLYWYQQILGQGPKLLIQFQNNGVVDDSQLPKDRFSAERLKGVDSTLKIQPAKLEDSAVYLCASSLDLLSALNTGELFFGEGSRLTVL.

This clonotype was observed many times. The rearrangement links TRBV5-1 to TRBJ1-1, with TRBD1 matching 8 bases. In germline, CDR1 is SGHRS, CDR2 YFSETQ. CDR3 length: 15 amino acids. With 4 bases clipped from V and 1 base from J, the junction kept 6 bases outside the gene matches. The CDR3 is CASSSRTGQNTEAFF. CDR3 sequence (DNA): TGCGCCAGCAGCAGCCGGACAGGGCAGAACACTGAAGCTTTCTTT.

This clonotype was seen repeatedly, ten times or more. V and J are TRBV5-1 and TRBJ1-5; D not certain. V lost 4 bases and J 7 bases, leaving 15 bases between the germline ends. This CDR3 comprises 14 residues. Per the germline V gene, CDR1 is SGHRS and CDR2 is YFSETQ. The DNA of the CDR3 is TGCGCCAGCAGCACCGGGGAGGGCAGCCAGCCCCAGCATTTT. This codes for CASSTGEGSQPQHF.

A remark on this clonotype: This may be a read error: a much more frequent sequence differs by one nucleotide. The chain couples TRBV12-3 or TRBV12-4 to TRBJ1-5; D is possibly TRBD1 (6 bases). There are 13 residues in the CDR3. CDR3 amino acids: CASSFGGDQPQLF. The DNA for the CDR3 is TGTGCCAGCAGTTTCGGGGGCGATCAGCCCCAGCTTTTT.

Many counts were recorded for this clonotype. The rearrangement uses TRBV10-3 and TRBJ2-3, with D perhaps TRBD1 (6 bases). Germline CDR1 and CDR2: ENHRY and SYGVKD. Trimming took 6 bases from V and 4 from J, leaving 11 bases between them. The CDR3 length is 13 residues. The CDR3 bases are TGTGCCATCAGCGACGGACAGCCAGATACGCAGTATTTT. Protein product: CAISDGQPDTQYF.